This T cell receptor (beta chain) was identified during a study of regulatory T cells in long-lasting Graves disease. Study-level background: Antithyroid drugs had been given to newly diagnosed Graves' patients for under 3 months.

According to the study, TCR beta libraries were built with iRepertoire HTBI primers and CDR3-region Arm-PCR. TCRdb re-derived calls from the multiplex PCR reads in MiXCR, one entry per CDR3 protein. This sample yields about 320,000 distinct CDR3 sequences, of which about 20% are seen a single time; about 36% belongs to the top ten. The CDR3 contains 13 residues. V was pared by 4 bases and J by 7 bases, with 12 bases between. Looked up from germline, CDR1 is SNHLY and CDR2 is FYNNEI. Overall study findings and caveats: Blood alone, not thyroid tissue, was studied. There were preferences for TRBV28, TRBJ1-2 and TRBJ2-5 in persistent disease. Persistent patients shared more public clonotypes (under 3,000) than newly diagnosed patients (around 1,000).

Time point defined: newly diagnosed GD, antithyroid drugs for less than 3 months. Isolated PBMC RNA provided the starting material for the TCR library. This clonotype appeared many times. Antigen: not known. The sequence was collected from a female donor with Graves disease. The J gene is TRBJ2-3, the V gene TRBV2; D is unclear. The sample consisted of peripheral blood mononuclear cells (PBMCs), taken at new diagnosis, from a patient treated with antithyroid drugs. The CDR3 region is CASSAGPSHTQYF. DNA for the CDR3: TGTGCCAGCAGTGCAGGCCCTTCCCATACGCAGTATTTT.